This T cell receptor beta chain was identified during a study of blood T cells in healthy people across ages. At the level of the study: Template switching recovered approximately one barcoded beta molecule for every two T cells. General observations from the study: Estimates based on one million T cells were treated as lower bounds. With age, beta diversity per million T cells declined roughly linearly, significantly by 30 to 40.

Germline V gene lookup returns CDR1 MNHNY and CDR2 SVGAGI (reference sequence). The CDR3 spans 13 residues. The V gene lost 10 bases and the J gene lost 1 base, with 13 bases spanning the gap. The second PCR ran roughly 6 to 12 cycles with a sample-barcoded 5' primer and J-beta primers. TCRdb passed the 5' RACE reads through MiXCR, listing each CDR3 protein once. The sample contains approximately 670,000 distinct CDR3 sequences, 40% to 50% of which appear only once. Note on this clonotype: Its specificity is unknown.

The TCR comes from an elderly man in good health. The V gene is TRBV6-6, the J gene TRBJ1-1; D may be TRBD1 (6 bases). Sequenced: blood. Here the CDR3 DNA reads TGTGCCATCCGGGGGGCTCAGAACACTGAAGCTTTCTTT. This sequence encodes CAIRGAQNTEAFF.